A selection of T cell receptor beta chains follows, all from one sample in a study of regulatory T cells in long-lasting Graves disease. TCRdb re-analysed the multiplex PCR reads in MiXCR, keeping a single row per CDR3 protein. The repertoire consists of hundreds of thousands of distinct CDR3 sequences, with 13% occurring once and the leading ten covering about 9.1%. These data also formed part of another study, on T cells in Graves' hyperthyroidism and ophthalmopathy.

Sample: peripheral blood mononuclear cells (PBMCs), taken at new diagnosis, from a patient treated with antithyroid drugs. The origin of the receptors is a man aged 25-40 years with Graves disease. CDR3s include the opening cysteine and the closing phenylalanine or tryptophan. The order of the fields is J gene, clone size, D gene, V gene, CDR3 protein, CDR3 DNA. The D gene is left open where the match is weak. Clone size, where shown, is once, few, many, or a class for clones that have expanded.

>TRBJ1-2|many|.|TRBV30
CAGRNNYGYTF
TGTGCCGGCAGGAATAACTATGGCTACACCTTC
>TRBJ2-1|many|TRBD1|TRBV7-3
CASSSGQGNDEQFF
TGTGCCAGCAGCTCGGGACAGGGGAATGATGAGCAGTTCTTC
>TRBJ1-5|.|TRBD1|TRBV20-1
CSARTGHNQPQHF
TGCAGTGCAAGGACAGGGCATAATCAGCCCCAGCATTTT
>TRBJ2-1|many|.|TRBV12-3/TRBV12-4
CASRPRESSYNEQFF
TGTGCCAGCAGACCCCGGGAGAGCTCCTACAATGAGCAGTTCTTC
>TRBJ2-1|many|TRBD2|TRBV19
CASSRGGLAGYNEQFF
TGTGCCAGCAGCCGGGGAGGACTAGCGGGTTACAATGAGCAGTTCTTC
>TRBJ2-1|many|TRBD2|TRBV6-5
CASSYRRSGTSGRDEQFF
TGTGCCAGCAGTTATCGCAGATCCGGGACTAGCGGGAGAGATGAGCAGTTCTTC
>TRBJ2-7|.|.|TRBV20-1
CSARDQGDTALGQYF
TGCAGTGCTAGAGATCAAGGGGATACGGCCTTAGGGCAGTACTTC
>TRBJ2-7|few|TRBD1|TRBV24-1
CATSLGQGSYEQYF
TGTGCCACGTCCTTGGGACAGGGTTCCTACGAGCAGTACTTC
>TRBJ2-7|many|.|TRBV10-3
CAISGYEQYF
TGTGCCATCAGTGGGTACGAGCAGTACTTC
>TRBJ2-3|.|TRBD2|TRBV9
CASSATFSSGVTDTQYF
TGTGCCAGCAGCGCCACGTTCTCTAGCGGTGTCACAGATACGCAGTATTTT
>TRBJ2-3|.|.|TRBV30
CAWSTDTQYF
TGTGCCTGGAGTACAGATACGCAGTATTTT
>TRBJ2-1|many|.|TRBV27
CASSLSGVLTYNEQFF
TGTGCCAGCAGTTTATCAGGGGTCCTAACCTACAATGAGCAGTTCTTC
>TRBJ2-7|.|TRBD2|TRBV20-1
CSAVPTSGRFYEQYF
TGCAGTGCTGTCCCGACTAGCGGGAGGTTTTACGAGCAGTACTTC
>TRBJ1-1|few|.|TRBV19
CASSIDGHTEAFF
TGTGCCAGTAGTATAGACGGGCACACTGAAGCTTTCTTT
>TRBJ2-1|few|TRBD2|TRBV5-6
CASSPGGRAGNEQFF
TGTGCCAGCAGCCCCGGCGGGAGGGCCGGGAATGAGCAGTTCTTC
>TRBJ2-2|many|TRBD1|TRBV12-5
CASGLERTGTGELFF
TGTGCTAGTGGTTTGGAGAGGACAGGGACCGGGGAGCTGTTTTTT
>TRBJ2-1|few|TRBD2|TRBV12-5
CASGRRGLAGDNEQFF
TGTGCTAGTGGCCGCCGTGGACTAGCGGGAGACAATGAGCAGTTCTTC
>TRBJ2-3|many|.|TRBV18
CASSPLTISTDTQYF
TGTGCCAGCTCACCACTGACAATCAGCACAGATACGCAGTATTTT
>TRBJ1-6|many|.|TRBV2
CASSASGSPLHF
TGTGCCAGCAGCGCCTCAGGCTCACCCCTCCACTTT
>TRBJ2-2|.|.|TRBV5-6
CASFSGQPNTGELFF
TGTGCCAGTTTCTCGGGGCAGCCGAACACCGGGGAGCTGTTTTTT
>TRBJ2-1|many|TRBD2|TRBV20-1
CSAKSGLADYNEQFF
TGCAGTGCTAAATCGGGACTAGCGGACTACAATGAGCAGTTCTTC
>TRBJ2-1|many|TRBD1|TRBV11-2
CASSYLQTGGSYNEQFF
TGTGCCAGCAGCTATCTCCAGACAGGGGGTTCCTACAATGAGCAGTTCTTC
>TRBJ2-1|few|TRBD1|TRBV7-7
CASRSNRDSAYNEQFF
TGTGCCAGCAGGTCAAACCGGGACAGCGCCTACAATGAGCAGTTCTTC
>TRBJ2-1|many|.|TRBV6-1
CASRVSLGYNEQFF
TGTGCCAGCAGAGTCTCTCTTGGTTACAATGAGCAGTTCTTC
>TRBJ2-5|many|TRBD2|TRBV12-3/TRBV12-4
CASSFSGRAGKETQYF
TGTGCCAGCAGTTTTAGCGGGAGGGCCGGGAAAGAGACCCAGTACTTC
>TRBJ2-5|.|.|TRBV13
CASSLGSGRETQYF
TGTGCCAGCAGCTTAGGCTCGGGTAGGGAGACCCAGTACTTC
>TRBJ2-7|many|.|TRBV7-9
CASSLSGRLTYEQYF
TGTGCCAGCAGCTTATCGGGACGACTCACCTACGAGCAGTACTTC
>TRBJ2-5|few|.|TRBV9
CASSESVDIETQYF
TGTGCCAGCAGCGAATCGGTAGATATAGAGACCCAGTACTTC
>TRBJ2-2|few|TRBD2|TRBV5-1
CASSQLAGGPTGELFF
TGCGCCAGCAGCCAGCTAGCGGGAGGGCCCACCGGGGAGCTGTTTTTT
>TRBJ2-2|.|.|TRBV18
CASSPRRSGELFF
TGTGCCAGCTCACCACGAAGGTCCGGGGAGCTGTTTTTT
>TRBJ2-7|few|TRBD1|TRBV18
CASSPVDRDYEQYF
TGTGCCAGCTCACCGGTGGACAGGGACTACGAGCAGTACTTC
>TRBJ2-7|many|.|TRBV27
CASSLWGAFSYEQYF
TGTGCCAGCAGTTTATGGGGGGCCTTCTCCTACGAGCAGTACTTC
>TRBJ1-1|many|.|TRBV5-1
CASSLEQNTEAFF
TGCGCCAGCAGCTTGGAGCAGAACACTGAAGCTTTCTTT
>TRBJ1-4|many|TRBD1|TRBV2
CASSEAGTGGEKLFF
TGTGCCAGCAGTGAAGCGGGGACAGGGGGCGAAAAACTGTTTTTT
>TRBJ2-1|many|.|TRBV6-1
CASSDRGGSNEQFF
TGTGCCAGCAGTGACCGAGGGGGTTCGAATGAGCAGTTCTTC
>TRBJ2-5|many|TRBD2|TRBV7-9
CASSFPSGRETQYF
TGTGCCAGCAGCTTCCCTAGCGGGAGGGAGACCCAGTACTTC
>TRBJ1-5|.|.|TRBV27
CASSSLWGGGSQPQHF
TGTGCCAGCAGTTCCCTCTGGGGGGGCGGGAGTCAGCCCCAGCATTTT
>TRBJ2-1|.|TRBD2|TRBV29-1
CSIEDGTSGANEQFF
TGCAGCATTGAAGACGGGACTAGCGGAGCAAATGAGCAGTTCTTC
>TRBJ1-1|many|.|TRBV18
CASSPLVGVTEAFF
TGTGCCAGCTCACCACTGGTGGGCGTCACTGAAGCTTTCTTT
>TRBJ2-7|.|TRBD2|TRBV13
CASSSETSGRPTEQYF
TGTGCCAGCAGCTCCGAGACTAGCGGGAGGCCTACTGAGCAGTACTTC
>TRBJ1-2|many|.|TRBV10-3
CAISGGSYGYTF
TGTGCCATCAGTGGGGGCAGCTATGGCTACACCTTC
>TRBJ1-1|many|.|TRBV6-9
CASSYRDGQVAFF
TGTGCCAGCAGTTACCGGGACGGGCAGGTAGCTTTCTTT
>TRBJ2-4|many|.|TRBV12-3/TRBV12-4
CASSFRLEKGIQYF
TGTGCCAGCAGTTTCCGGCTAGAAAAAGGCATTCAGTACTTC
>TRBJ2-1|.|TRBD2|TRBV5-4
CASSSEREGLGEQFF
TGTGCCAGCAGTTCAGAGCGGGAGGGCTTAGGGGAGCAGTTCTTC
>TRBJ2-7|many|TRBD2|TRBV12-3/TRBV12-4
CASSLAGGPSGEQYF
TGTGCCAGCAGTTTAGCGGGAGGGCCTTCGGGCGAGCAGTACTTC
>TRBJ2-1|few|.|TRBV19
CASSIESQIYNEQFF
TGTGCCAGTAGTATAGAATCACAGATTTACAATGAGCAGTTCTTC
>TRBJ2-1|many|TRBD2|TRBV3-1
CASSQTSGIRGEQFF
TGTGCCAGCAGCCAGACTAGCGGGATCCGTGGTGAGCAGTTCTTC
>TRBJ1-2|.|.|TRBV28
CASSLPLRGGNYGYTF
TGTGCCAGCAGTTTACCCCTCCGTGGGGGCAACTATGGCTACACCTTC
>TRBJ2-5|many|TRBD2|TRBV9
CASSHPAGSDGLAAQETQYF
TGTGCCAGCAGCCATCCGGCTGGATCGGATGGACTAGCGGCCCAAGAGACCCAGTACTTC
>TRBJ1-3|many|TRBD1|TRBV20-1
CSASRTGGEANTIYF
TGCAGTGCCTCCCGGACAGGGGGGGAAGCAAACACCATATATTTT
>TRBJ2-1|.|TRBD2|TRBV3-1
CASSPSRGLAGNEQFF
TGTGCCAGCAGCCCCTCACGGGGCCTAGCGGGGAATGAGCAGTTCTTC